This entry describes one T cell receptor beta chain. Data came from immunoSEQ multiplex PCR; TCRdb stores just in-frame clones and leaves some out. The sample carries over 140,000 clones, more than 60% recorded once. The data originate from a study of blood T cell repertoires in COVID-19. Study overall: Specimens from acute and convalescent COVID-19 originated in the United States, Italy and Spain. PBMCs, B-cell-depleted T cells, or T cells provided the cDNA or gDNA that made up the material.

Germline V gene sequence: CDR1 MNHEY, CDR2 SVGAGI. The CDR3 sequence is 12 residues long. J lost 4 bases, V lost 11 bases, and 5 bases had no gene match. V usage is TRBV6-5 and J usage is TRBJ2-5; 9 nucleotides agree with TRBD1. The material sequenced was peripheral blood. The TCR sequence derives from a woman aged 45-65 years with active or convalescent COVID-19. This CDR3 reads CAVRTGAETQYF. The CDR3 DNA follows: TGTGCCGTTAGGACAGGGGCAGAGACCCAGTACTTC.